The 21 T cell receptor beta chains below all came from one sample that was sequenced in a study of response to subunit inactivated influenza vaccine (dated by TCRdb to the late 2010s). The library was built by means of RT-PCR. Sequencer: Illumina HiSeq 2500. The public reads were reprocessed in TCRdb via fastp at Q25 and MiXCR, keeping in-frame beta chains. For every CDR3 protein sequence, its rows merge into one entry that carries the most common genes and DNA. Within this sample are roughly 520,000 distinct CDR3 sequences, with around 25% of them counted one time only. The ten largest clones take up approximately 1.9% of the sample. The starting material was CD4+ T cells sorted from PBMCs, obtained 5 to 6 days after vaccination. The receptors here all came from a man aged 50 to 60 who received an inactivated influenza vaccine. Donor details come from another sample of the same person, matched by shared clones.

The chain is built from TRBV20-1 and TRBJ2-5, with 10 bases that match TRBD2. Germline V gene lookup returns CDR1 DFQATT and CDR2 SNEGSKA (reference sequence). J lost 5 bases, V lost 2 bases, and 5 bases had no gene match. CDR3 length: 14 amino acids. The CDR3 spells CSARSGRAGETQYF. In DNA form, the CDR3 reads TGCAGTGCTAGAAGCGGGAGGGCCGGGGAGACCCAGTACTTC.

This clonotype was detected many times. DNA of the CDR3: TGTGCCAGCAGCTCAAGGACACAGAACTCTGGAAACACCATATATTTT. It specifies CASSSRTQNSGNTIYF. The rearrangement links TRBV9 to TRBJ1-3; the D gene is possibly TRBD1 (5 bases). Looked up from germline, CDR1 is SGDLS and CDR2 is YYNGEE. Trimming stripped 4 bases from V and 0 bases from J, with 14 bases between. The CDR3 sequence is 16 residues long.

This rearrangement joins TRBV11-2 to TRBJ2-2; D call uncertain. CDR3 length equals 14 residues. From germline, CDR1 is SGHAT and CDR2 FQNNGV. V lost 1 base to trimming and J lost 4 bases, with 7 bases between them. CDR3 sequence reads: CASSLVHGTGELFF. The CDR3 nucleotides read TGTGCCAGCAGCTTAGTGCATGGCACCGGGGAGCTGTTTTTT.

This clonotype occurred a few times. CDR3 coding DNA: TGCGCCAGCAGCCAAGATGGCGTCGCACGGGACGGGCCTAACACCGGGGAGCTGTTTTTT. Translation: CASSQDGVARDGPNTGELFF. The chain couples TRBV4-1 to TRBJ2-2, with D perhaps matching TRBD1 or TRBD2 (5 bases each). V lost 0 bases and J lost 2, with 22 bases in between. The CDR3 has 20 amino acids. Germline CDR1 reads MGHRA; CDR2 reads YSYEKL.

This sequence joins TRBV5-1 and TRBJ2-1, with D perhaps matching TRBD2 (6 bases). The germline V and J ends were trimmed by 7 bases and 3 bases, with 20 bases remaining between them. Germline V CDR1 and CDR2: SGHRS, YFSETQ. The CDR3 contains 16 residues. This chain's CDR3 is CASSSLSGPHYNEQFF. The CDR3 DNA sequence: TGCGCCAGCTCAAGCCTAAGCGGGCCCCACTACAATGAGCAGTTCTTC.

The sample holds many counts of this clonotype. The DNA for the CDR3 is TGTGCCACCAGCCGTGACCGAGGGTTGGCGAGTCAAGAGACCCAGTACTTC. Translation: CATSRDRGLASQETQYF. The rearrangement joins TRBV15 to TRBJ2-5; a possible D gene is TRBD2 (5 bases). The CDR3 spans 17 residues. V was clipped by 5 bases and J by 2 bases, with 21 bases between them. The germline CDR1 and CDR2 sequences are LNHNV and YYDKDF (reference sequence). The complete variable domain, with remaining parts taken from reference TRBV15 and TRBJ2-5, reads DAMVIQNPRYQVTQFGKPVTLSCSQTLNHNVMYWYQQKSSQAPKLLFHYYDKDFNNEADTPDNFQSRRPNTSFCFLDIRSPGLGDTAMYLCATSRDRGLASQETQYFGPGTRLLVL.

The J gene is TRBJ2-5, the V gene TRBV7-2, with D uncertain. The V gene lost 3 bases and the J gene lost 4 bases, with 12 bases spanning the gap. CDR3 length: 14 amino acids. The germline CDR1 and CDR2 sequences are SGHTA and FQGNSA. The CDR3 bases are TGTGCCAGCAGCTTTGGCAGCCTGAGAGAGACCCAGTACTTC. Translated: CASSFGSLRETQYF.

This clonotype occurred many times. V usage is TRBV12-3 or TRBV12-4 and J usage is TRBJ2-3; D not resolved. This CDR3 has 14 amino acids. V was trimmed by 3 bases and J by 2 bases, leaving 9 bases between them. Here the CDR3 DNA reads TGTGCCAGCAGTTTCTATGGCGACACAGATACGCAGTATTTT. Residues: CASSFYGDTDTQYF.

This clonotype was seen a handful of times. The genes are TRBV21-1 and TRBJ2-1; the listed D gene, TRBD1, was not tested against the DNA. TRBV21-1 has pseudogene status. This CDR3 comprises 12 residues. In DNA form, the CDR3 reads TGTGCCAGCAGCACCCGTGTCCATGAGCAGTTCTTC. It encodes CASSTRVHEQFF.

The chain uses TRBV2 and TRBJ1-2; 7 bases align to TRBD1. The CDR3 has 14 residues. The germline V gene encodes CDR1 SNHLY and CDR2 FYNNEI. V was clipped by 5 bases and J by 4 bases; unmatched bases: 7. The CDR3 DNA follows: TGTGCCAGCAGTTCGGGGACAGCCTCCTATGGCTACACCTTC. The encoded protein is CASSSGTASYGYTF. The entire variable domain, with the rest obtained from reference TRBV2 and TRBJ1-2, is as follows: EPEVTQTPSHQVTQMGQEVILRCVPISNHLYFYWYRQILGQKVEFLVSFYNNEISEKSEIFDDQFSVERPDGSNFTLKIRSTKLEDSAMYFCASSSGTASYGYTFGSGTRLTVV.

The gene calls are TRBV20-1 and TRBJ2-5; 9 bases map to TRBD2. Germline V gene data show CDR1 as DFQATT and CDR2 as SNEGSKA (reference sequence). J gave up 5 bases and V 6 bases, and 10 bases lay outside the gene matches. The CDR3 covers 14 residues. The CDR3 region has the DNA TGCAGTGCCCCAGAAGCGGGAGGAGAGGAGACCCAGTACTTC. This gives the protein CSAPEAGGEETQYF.

V is TRBV5-6 and J is TRBJ2-5, with a weak D call TRBD1 (7 bases). Germline lookup yields CDR1 SGHDT and CDR2 YYEEEE. The CDR3 extends over 13 amino acids. Trimming removed 0 bases at V and 7 bases at J, with 10 bases between. CDR3 sequence reads: CASSLEQGGTQYF. The CDR3 DNA is TGTGCCAGCAGCTTGGAGCAGGGGGGGACCCAGTACTTC. The entire variable domain, with the rest obtained from reference TRBV5-6 and TRBJ2-5, is as follows: DAGVTQSPTHLIKTRGQQVTLRCSPKSGHDTVSWYQQALGQGPQFIFQYYEEEERQRGNFPDRFSGHQFPNYSSELNVNALLLGDSALYLCASSLEQGGTQYFGPGTRLLVL.

The sample holds a few counts of this clonotype. The gene calls are TRBV24-1 and TRBJ2-1; the match to TRBD1 covers 8 bases. The germline V gene encodes CDR1 KGHDR and CDR2 SFDVKD. With 4 bases clipped from V and 7 bases from J, the junction kept 11 bases outside the gene matches. The CDR3 is 16 amino acids. The CDR3 region is CATSDRTGMMMNEQFF. The CDR3 coding sequence is TGTGCCACCAGTGACCGGACAGGGATGATGATGAATGAGCAGTTCTTC.

V gene TRBV7-9 combines with J gene TRBJ2-5, with 8 bases identical to TRBD2. The V segment lost 4 bases and the J segment 5 bases; nucleotides outside the gene matches: 6. The CDR3 is 14 residues long. In germline, CDR1 is SEHNR, CDR2 FQNEAQ (reference sequence). The CDR3 reads CASSSIAGSETQYF. The DNA of the CDR3 is TGTGCCAGCAGCTCTATAGCGGGGAGTGAGACCCAGTACTTC.

V and J are TRBV5-1 and TRBJ2-7; 9 bases agree with TRBD1. The CDR3 runs 15 residues. In germline, CDR1 is SGHRS, CDR2 YFSETQ. The V gene end was trimmed by 0 bases and the J gene end by 5 bases; junction bases not matched to a gene: 6. The CDR3 nucleotides are TGCGCCAGCAGCTTGGCCCGGGACAGGGCCGACGAGCAGTACTTC. It encodes CASSLARDRADEQYF.

The V gene is TRBV28, the J gene TRBJ2-1; TRBD2 might be the D (5 bases). V lost 10 bases to trimming and J lost 5 bases, with 21 bases between them. CDR1 is MDHEN and CDR2 is SYDVKM in the germline V gene. The CDR3 loop spans 15 amino acids. In nucleotides, the CDR3 is TGTGCCACTGGGGTTCGGGCCTTCGGGAACAATGAGCAGTTCTTC. Translation gives CATGVRAFGNNEQFF.

The genes are TRBV4-2 and TRBJ1-2; 8 bases align to TRBD1. This CDR3 is 15 amino acids long. V gave up 2 bases and J gave up 3 bases; unmatched junction bases: 5. Germline V gene data show CDR1 as LGHNA and CDR2 as YNFKEQ. The CDR3 sequence is CASSQKQGGDYGYTF. CDR3 bases: TGTGCCAGCAGCCAAAAACAGGGGGGCGACTATGGCTACACCTTC.

The CDR3: CSVLTGALSGELFF. The CDR3, as DNA: TGCAGCGTTTTGACAGGGGCGTTGTCCGGGGAGCTGTTTTTT. The V and J genes are TRBV29-1 and TRBJ2-2, with TRBD1 matching 8 bases. The CDR3 runs 14 residues. Germline CDR1 SQVTM, CDR2 ANQGSEA. The V gene end was trimmed by 5 bases and the J gene end by 6 bases; junction bases not matched to a gene: 8.

The CDR3, as DNA: TGTGCCAGCAGTTTAGAAGCGGGAGGGCCATCTTTAGAGACCCAGTACTTC. This gives the protein CASSLEAGGPSLETQYF. The genes are TRBV12-3 or TRBV12-4 and TRBJ2-5; 10 nucleotides match TRBD2. The CDR3 has 17 residues. J gave up 4 bases and V 1 base, and 9 bases lay outside the gene matches.

A single count supports this clonotype. The chain joins TRBV5-1 to TRBJ2-2; TRBD1 agrees at 10 bases. V was pared by 0 bases and J by 0 bases, with 2 bases of the junction left unmatched. Germline CDR1 SGHRS, CDR2 YFSETQ. This CDR3 is 17 amino acids long. CDR3 sequence (DNA): TGCGCCAGCAGCTTGGGGACAGGGGGACCGAACACCGGGGAGCTGTTTTTT. Amino acid sequence: CASSLGTGGPNTGELFF.

This clonotype came up a few times. This chain joins TRBV29-1 and TRBJ2-4; tentative D call: TRBD1 (5 bases). V was shortened by 5 bases and J by 0 bases, with 8 bases between the two germline ends. Germline CDR1 SQVTM, CDR2 ANQGSEA. The CDR3 covers 13 residues. The chain's CDR3 is CSVLTVAKNIQYF. CDR3 DNA sequence: TGCAGCGTTTTGACAGTAGCCAAAAACATTCAGTACTTC.